This TCR beta chain was observed in a study of OX40 agonist ivuxolimab in advanced cancers. Study-level information: Anti-PD-1, anti-PD-L1 or anti-CTLA-4 therapy given earlier was allowed, and around 40% had some. Findings of the study overall: The study observed clonal expansion of CD4+ and CD8+ blood T cells by week 6 at 0.1 to 3.0 mg/kg.

The data were produced by immunoSEQ multiplex PCR, yet TCRdb's version contains in-frame clones alone and is incomplete. The data hold under 20,000 clones, with 79% observed a single time. In germline, CDR1 is SGHDT, CDR2 YYEEEE. Trimming left V 0 bases short and J 1 base short, with 7 bases between. This CDR3 is built from 14 residues. Autoimmune disease history or systemic immunosuppression barred patients. As regards this clone: Its antigen is still unknown.

The sequence was collected from an adult with an advanced solid tumor such as melanoma, head and neck, liver or kidney cancer. This specimen was CD4+ or CD8+ T cells sorted from blood, taken in a trial of the OX40 agonist ivuxolimab. The chain is built from TRBV5-6 and TRBJ2-5; D is undetermined. The CDR3 coding sequence is TGTGCCAGCAGCTTGGAGGCAGCCCAAGAGACCCAGTACTTC. The encoded protein is CASSLEAAQETQYF.